This entry lists 4 T cell receptor beta chains sequenced from one sample in a study of T cells expressing NK-cell markers. After re-calling the 5' RACE reads, TCRdb lists one entry per CDR3 protein, DNA absent. Seen in this sample are 550,000 to 600,000 distinct CDR3 sequences; the ten most common clones hold roughly 3.4%. The sequencing sample was made of blood T cells: a sorted CD56 or NKG2C T cell subset, CD4+ or CD8+ T cells, or bulk PBMC T cells (not recorded which). These receptors were taken from a man aged 18 to 29 in good health.

The genes are TRBV28 and TRBJ2-3; without DNA, the TCRdb call of TRBD2 cannot be checked. CDR1 and CDR2 from the germline V gene are MDHEN and SYDVKM. The CDR3 spans 19 residues. CDR3: CASSPGLAGVSASTDTQYF.

The rearrangement uses TRBV20-1 and TRBJ2-1; the D gene TCRdb calls, TRBD2, cannot be checked with no DNA. The CDR3 loop spans 13 amino acids. Germline CDR1 and CDR2: DFQATT and SNEGSKA (reference sequence). The CDR3 sequence is CSAGEGFKNEQFF.

CDR3 in amino acids: CATSDADRGGYNEQFF. The chain carries TRBV24-1 and TRBJ2-1; the D gene TCRdb calls, TRBD1, cannot be checked with no DNA. Germline V gives CDR1 KGHDR, CDR2 SFDVKD. This CDR3 has 16 residues.

The J gene is TRBJ2-3, the V gene TRBV20-1. CDR3 length: 16 amino acids. Germline CDR1 and CDR2: DFQATT and SNEGSKA (reference sequence). CDR3: CSARDVLAINTDTQYF.